This entry lists 30 T cell receptor beta chains sequenced from one sample in a study of CD8+ T cells in alopecia areata. Extraction of RNA preceded its reverse transcription into cDNA, which served as the sequencing template. Repertoires were generated with immunoSEQ multiplex PCR, while TCRdb's copy carries only in-frame clones and drops some. Here the sample spans approximately 82,000 clones, roughly 51% being singletons. Material: NKG2D-high CD8+ T cells sorted from blood. These receptor sequences come from a human donor with alopecia areata.

CDR3 in DNA: TGTGCCAGCAGCCAAGATCCCGGGGTGCAAGAGACCCAGTACTTC. It translates to CASSQDPGVQETQYF. The gene calls are TRBV4-2 and TRBJ2-5, with D perhaps TRBD2 (5 bases). This CDR3 is 15 amino acids long. Germline lookup yields CDR1 LGHNA and CDR2 YNFKEQ. V lost 0 bases and J 2 bases, leaving 10 bases between the germline ends.

The gene calls are TRBV4-2 and TRBJ1-5; no reliable D call. The CDR3 is 15 residues long. V lost 1 base and J lost 1, with 8 bases in between. Germline loops: CDR1 LGHNA, CDR2 YNFKEQ. The CDR3 here is CASSQARQSNQPQHF. Written as DNA, the CDR3 is TGTGCCAGCAGCCAAGCTCGGCAGAGCAATCAGCCCCAGCATTTT.

This clone has only a few counts. The chain uses TRBV19 and TRBJ1-5, with D maybe TRBD1 (5 bases). This CDR3 is 14 amino acids long. CDR1 LNHDA and CDR2 SQIVND come from the germline V gene (reference sequence). The V end lost 6 bases, the J end lost 4 bases, and 13 bases lay between the germline ends. CDR3 nucleotides: TGTGCCAGTAGACAGTGGGGCCTAAATCAGCCCCAGCATTTT. This codes for CASRQWGLNQPQHF.

This clone was seen only a few times. The chain carries TRBV5-1 and TRBJ2-3, with TRBD2 identical over 13 bases. This CDR3 contains 15 residues. The V gene end was trimmed by 5 bases and the J gene end by 4 bases; junction bases not matched to a gene: 4. The germline gives CDR1 SGHRS, CDR2 YFSETQ. CDR3 bases: TGCGCCAGCAGGACCGGGACTAGCGGGGCAGATACGCAGTATTTT. Its protein is CASRTGTSGADTQYF. Variable domain in full (rest from reference TRBV5-1 and TRBJ2-3): KAGVTQTPRYLIKTRGQQVTLSCSPISGHRSVSWYQQTPGQGLQFLFEYFSETQRNKGNFPGRFSGRQFSNSRSEMNVSTLELGDSALYLCASRTGTSGADTQYFGPGTRLTVL.

The chain is built from TRBV29-1 and TRBJ2-1; D ambiguous. CDR3 length equals 14 residues. CDR1 and CDR2 (germline): SQVTM, ANQGSEA. V was pared by 3 bases and J by 3 bases, with 12 bases between. CDR3 DNA sequence: TGCAGCGTTGATGGCGGCAACGTCTACAATGAGCAGTTCTTC. This sequence encodes CSVDGGNVYNEQFF.

This chain links TRBV11-2 with TRBJ2-7; D might be TRBD2 (6 bases). The CDR3 is 15 amino acids. Germline loops: CDR1 SGHAT, CDR2 FQNNGV. Trimming cost V 5 bases and J 6 bases, with 20 bases left between them. The CDR3, as DNA: TGTGCCAGCAGCCACGTTGGTGGAGGGGCCCCCGAGCAGTACTTC. Its translation: CASSHVGGGAPEQYF.

This clone showed up just a few times. The V and J genes are TRBV7-8 and TRBJ2-7, with 7 bases aligning to TRBD2. This CDR3 contains 15 residues. Looked up from germline, CDR1 is SGHVS and CDR2 is FQNEAQ. V lost 8 bases to trimming and J lost 6 bases; unmatched junction nucleotides: 16. The CDR3 protein is CASSRGVSAGSEQYF. CDR3 DNA sequence: TGTGCCAGCTCACGGGGGGTGTCGGCGGGCTCCGAGCAGTACTTC.

The gene calls are TRBV28 and TRBJ2-3; D gene uncertain. The V end was cut by 3 bases, the J end by 6 bases, with 4 bases between. CDR1 MDHEN and CDR2 SYDVKM come from the germline V gene. There are 11 residues in the CDR3. The DNA for the CDR3 is TGTGCCAGCAGTTTCTCGGATACGCAGTATTTT. Its protein product is CASSFSDTQYF.

This clone was found a few times. This chain connects TRBV30 to TRBJ2-7; no firm D call. The CDR3 has 11 amino acids. The V end lost 2 bases, the J end lost 3 bases, and 5 bases lay between the germline ends. CDR1 and CDR2 (germline): GTSNPN, SVGIG (reference sequence). This chain's CDR3 is CAWSPGYEQYF. DNA of the CDR3: TGTGCCTGGAGTCCTGGCTACGAGCAGTACTTC.

The rearrangement uses TRBV5-1 and TRBJ2-3; a possible D gene is TRBD2 (6 bases). The germline V gene encodes CDR1 SGHRS and CDR2 YFSETQ. Trimming cost V 0 bases and J 6 bases, with 14 bases left between them. This CDR3 has 15 residues. CDR3 coding DNA: TGCGCCAGCAGCTTGGCGGGGACTCGGAGTGATACGCAGTATTTT. This sequence encodes CASSLAGTRSDTQYF.

The rearrangement links TRBV29-1 to TRBJ2-2; D is ambiguous. The CDR3 has 12 amino acids. Trimming left V 7 bases short and J 6 bases short, with 12 bases between. Germline lookup yields CDR1 SQVTM and CDR2 ANQGSEA. The CDR3 DNA follows: TGCAGCGGGGTTTTTAGTGCCGGGGAGCTGTTTTTT. The encoded protein is CSGVFSAGELFF.

This clone has more than one count but fewer than ten. This CDR3 is CSVEKWEGGTGELFF. CDR3 nucleotides: TGCAGCGTTGAAAAGTGGGAGGGCGGCACCGGGGAGCTGTTTTTT. The rearrangement links TRBV29-1 to TRBJ2-2; 7 bases are a match to TRBD2. Trimming removed 2 bases from V and 4 bases from J; junction bases left unmatched: 7. Germline values: CDR1 SQVTM, CDR2 ANQGSEA. The CDR3 has 15 residues.

V usage is TRBV6-5 and J usage is TRBJ2-5; tentative D call: TRBD1 (8 bases). This CDR3 is 15 amino acids long. CDR1 and CDR2 from the germline V gene are MNHEY and SVGAGI. V lost 5 bases to trimming and J lost 5 bases, with 18 bases between them. The CDR3 spells CASSPRTGRVETQYF. CDR3 nucleotide sequence: TGTGCCAGCAGTCCAAGGACAGGGAGGGTGGAGACCCAGTACTTC.

J is TRBJ1-2 and V is TRBV2; no firm D call. Germline assignment: CDR1 SNHLY and CDR2 FYNNEI. Trimming pared 2 bases from V and 4 bases from J, leaving 8 bases between. This CDR3 comprises 13 residues. CDR3 in DNA: TGTGCCAGCAGTGAAAGCAGTGTCTATGGCTACACCTTC. Amino acids: CASSESSVYGYTF.

This chain links TRBV25-1 with TRBJ2-1; D is tentatively TRBD1 or TRBD2 (6 bases each). The CDR3 length is 16 residues. Per germline, CDR1 MGHDK and CDR2 SYGVNS. Trimming removed 1 base at V and 4 bases at J, with 14 bases between. The DNA of the CDR3 is TGTGCCAGCAGTGAATCGGGGGACACAATTTACAATGAGCAGTTCTTC. It encodes CASSESGDTIYNEQFF.

This chain connects TRBV23-1 to TRBJ1-2; D is unresolved. TRBV23-1 counts as an open reading frame of uncertain function. The germline V and J ends were trimmed by 8 bases and 4 bases, with 23 bases remaining between them. The CDR3 covers 16 residues. Here the CDR3 DNA reads TGCGCCAGCCCATCCCGAAACGGATCATCGGCCTATGGCTACACCTTC. Translated: CASPSRNGSSAYGYTF.

Of note for this clone: At one of its ends the junction is not consistent with the germline gene, which may arise from a read error. V and J are TRBV13 and TRBJ2-7, with TRBD2 matching 8 bases. The V gene's germline CDR1 is PRHDT and CDR2 FYEKMQ (reference sequence). This CDR3 has 13 residues. The CDR3 protein is CASSYPSGTSIDF. The CDR3 nucleotides are TGTGCCAGCAGCTACCCCTCCGGGACTAGTATTGACTTC.

This clone was counted a few times. The rearrangement joins TRBV23-1 to TRBJ2-3; D is ambiguous. TRBV23-1 has ORF status, its function being uncertain. The CDR3 contains 17 residues. Trimming stripped 0 bases from V and 1 base from J, with 14 bases between. The chain's CDR3 is CASSQSLHGRRTDTQYF. The CDR3 nucleotides read TGCGCCAGCAGTCAATCTTTGCACGGCAGACGCACAGATACGCAGTATTTT.

J is TRBJ2-1 and V is TRBV11-2, with a tentative D call TRBD2 (5 bases). V shed 3 bases and J shed 2 bases, with 11 bases lying between them. The CDR3 extends over 15 amino acids. Germline V CDR1 and CDR2: SGHAT, FQNNGV. CDR3 nucleotides: TGTGCCAGCAGCTTGGGAAGCGGAACCTACAATGAGCAGTTCTTC. Protein product: CASSLGSGTYNEQFF.

This clone was observed a few times. The chain employs TRBV25-1 and TRBJ2-7, with D perhaps matching TRBD2 (5 bases). Germline CDR1 MGHDK, CDR2 SYGVNS. Trimming removed 6 bases at V and 2 bases at J, with 5 bases between. There are 11 residues in the CDR3. CDR3 nucleotides: TGTGCCAGCAGAGCGGCCTACGAGCAGTACTTC. Translation gives CASRAAYEQYF.

This clone showed up just a few times. This chain uses TRBV7-9 with TRBJ2-1; D perhaps matches TRBD2 (6 bases). Trimming took 5 bases from V and 2 from J, leaving 13 bases between them. CDR1 and CDR2 (germline): SEHNR, FQNEAQ (reference sequence). The CDR3 loop spans 15 amino acids. The CDR3 DNA reads TGTGCCAGCAGCCCGTTTGGCGGGGCCTACAATGAGCAGTTCTTC. It is translated as CASSPFGGAYNEQFF.

The chain has TRBV9 and TRBJ2-5; weak D call: TRBD2 (5 bases). Deletions cut 2 bases from V and 0 bases from J, with 8 bases between. The CDR3 has 14 amino acids. Germline values: CDR1 SGDLS, CDR2 YYNGEE. The CDR3 loop reads CASSVADYQETQYF. The CDR3, as DNA: TGTGCCAGCAGCGTTGCGGACTACCAAGAGACCCAGTACTTC.

A single count supports this clone. The chain employs TRBV4-3 and TRBJ2-1; either TRBD1 or TRBD2 may fit D (6 bases each). V was cut by 0 bases and J by 12 bases, with 21 bases left in between. CDR3 length: 16 amino acids. Germline V CDR1 and CDR2: LGHNA, YSLEER. CDR3 amino acids: CASSQDRGLALIRQFF. As DNA, the CDR3 is TGCGCCAGCAGCCAAGATCGGGGGCTAGCGTTAATTAGGCAGTTCTTC.

The genes are TRBV11-2 and TRBJ2-7, with TRBD2 identical over 7 bases. After removal of 3 bases from V and 3 bases from J, the junction contained 8 bases not matched to a gene. Germline assignment: CDR1 SGHAT and CDR2 FQNNGV. The CDR3 loop spans 15 amino acids. The CDR3 protein is CASSFGGSFGYEQYF. DNA of the CDR3: TGTGCCAGCAGCTTCGGGGGGTCGTTTGGCTACGAGCAGTACTTC. Variable domain in full (rest from reference TRBV11-2 and TRBJ2-7): EAGVAQSPRYKIIEKRQSVAFWCNPISGHATLYWYQQILGQGPKLLIQFQNNGVVDDSQLPKDRFSAERLKGVDSTLKIQPAKLEDSAVYLCASSFGGSFGYEQYFGPGTRLTVT.

The genes are TRBV28 and TRBJ1-1; D is unresolved. Germline values: CDR1 MDHEN, CDR2 SYDVKM. The V end was cut by 2 bases, the J end by 0 bases, with 7 bases between. The CDR3 length is 14 residues. The CDR3 DNA is TGTGCCAGCAGTTTAGGCAGGTTGAACACTGAAGCTTTCTTT. This gives the protein CASSLGRLNTEAFF.

This chain joins TRBV28 and TRBJ1-5; no clear D gene. Trimming stripped 5 bases from V and 3 bases from J, with 8 bases between. CDR1 is MDHEN and CDR2 is SYDVKM in the germline V gene. The CDR3 has 13 residues. The CDR3 DNA follows: TGTGCCAGCAGTAGGGATATCAATCAGCCCCAGCATTTT. Encoded protein: CASSRDINQPQHF. Filled out from reference TRBV28 and TRBJ1-5, the complete variable domain reads DVKVTQSSRYLVKRTGEKVFLECVQDMDHENMFWYRQDPGLGLRLIYFSYDVKMKEKGDIPEGYSVSREKKERFSLILESASTNQTSMYLCASSRDINQPQHFGDGTRLSIL.

V and J are TRBV13 and TRBJ2-7, with 7 bases lining up with TRBD2. V dropped 5 bases and J dropped 2; count of bases not matched to a gene: 6. Germline-derived CDR1 and CDR2 are PRHDT and FYEKMQ (reference sequence). The CDR3 is made up of 14 amino acids. Here the CDR3 reads CASSRGDRPYEQYF. The DNA for the CDR3 is TGTGCCAGCAGCCGGGGGGATAGGCCCTACGAGCAGTACTTC. The full variable domain, rest sourced from reference TRBV13 and TRBJ2-7, is AAGVIQSPRHLIKEKRETATLKCYPIPRHDTVYWYQQGPGQDPQFLISFYEKMQSDKGSIPDRFSAQQFSDYHSELNMSSLELGDSALYFCASSRGDRPYEQYFGPGTRLTVT.

This clone was counted between two and nine times. The rearrangement joins TRBV29-1 to TRBJ2-1, with 10 bases identical to TRBD2. The CDR3 length is 14 residues. Per the germline V gene, CDR1 is SQVTM and CDR2 is ANQGSEA. V shed 3 bases and J 8 bases; nucleotides not matched to a gene: 7. The CDR3 here is CSVDSGTSVHEQFF. CDR3 DNA sequence: TGCAGCGTTGATAGTGGGACTAGCGTCCATGAGCAGTTCTTC.

The chain combines TRBV5-1 with TRBJ2-1; D is unresolved. The CDR3 length is 11 residues. The germline gives CDR1 SGHRS, CDR2 YFSETQ. V gave up 3 bases and J gave up 7 bases, with 5 bases separating them. The CDR3 bases are TGCGCCAGCAGCTCCATAAATGAGCAGTTCTTC. This codes for CASSSINEQFF.

In this sample, this clone turned up a few times. This chain connects TRBV2 to TRBJ1-1; no clear D. V was pared by 6 bases and J by 6 bases, with 11 bases between. Germline-derived CDR1 and CDR2 are SNHLY and FYNNEI. This CDR3 spans 12 amino acids. CDR3 in DNA: TGTGCCAGCAGCCCCTCGACTCCTGAAGCTTTCTTT. Its translation: CASSPSTPEAFF.